These 22 T cell receptor beta chains were all obtained from the same sample, sequenced in a study of blood T cell repertoires in COVID-19 (dated by TCRdb to 2019 to 2021). Libraries were constructed by the immunoSEQ multiplex PCR assay. The clones in this table, taken by TCRdb from immuneACCESS, are in-frame only. Not every clone is retained; where verified, under half of the shortfall comes from an unresolved V gene, and the cause of the rest is unknown. The sample table holds about half a million clones, of which 85% to 90% were seen once. Over 0.7% of the sample is in the top ten clones. Sequencing was done on a sample of peripheral blood. These receptors were collected from a man younger than 35 with COVID-19, enrolled during active disease.

This sequence joins TRBV5-6 and TRBJ2-3; D is ambiguous. Germline V gene sequence: CDR1 SGHDT, CDR2 YYEEEE. The CDR3 loop spans 12 amino acids. The V end was cut by 1 base, the J end by 9 bases, with 9 bases between. The CDR3 reads CASSLISSTQYF. In nucleotides, the CDR3 is TGTGCCAGCAGCTTGATTTCTTCGACGCAGTATTTT. Variable domain in full (rest from reference TRBV5-6 and TRBJ2-3): DAGVTQSPTHLIKTRGQQVTLRCSPKSGHDTVSWYQQALGQGPQFIFQYYEEEERQRGNFPDRFSGHQFPNYSSELNVNALLLGDSALYLCASSLISSTQYFGPGTRLTVL.

The V call is TRBV13, the J call TRBJ2-3, with D unclear. V dropped 5 bases and J dropped 0 bases, with 9 bases sitting between them. The germline gives CDR1 PRHDT, CDR2 FYEKMQ (reference sequence). This CDR3 has 14 amino acids. The DNA for the CDR3 is TGTGCCAGCAGCCGTGGTGAGAGCACAGATACGCAGTATTTT. Translation gives CASSRGESTDTQYF.

The V gene is TRBV2, the J gene TRBJ2-3; 7 nucleotides match TRBD2. In germline, CDR1 is SNHLY, CDR2 FYNNEI. V gave up 6 bases and J gave up 5 bases; unmatched junction bases: 5. The CDR3 covers 13 residues. CDR3 residues: CASSGREGDTQYF. Here the CDR3 DNA reads TGTGCCAGCAGCGGCAGGGAGGGAGATACGCAGTATTTT.

This chain links TRBV4-2 with TRBJ2-1; D perhaps matches TRBD2 (6 bases). Germline V CDR1 and CDR2: LGHNA, YNFKEQ. The CDR3 is made up of 18 amino acids. The V end was cut by 1 base, the J end by 0 bases, with 16 bases between. The CDR3 sequence: CASSQANIARGSYNEQFF. In nucleotides, the CDR3 is TGTGCCAGCAGCCAAGCGAATATAGCGCGGGGCTCCTACAATGAGCAGTTCTTC.

The CDR3 DNA sequence: TGTGCCTGGAGGCCCCCGGGAGGGTACAAGACCCAGTACTTC. It yields the protein CAWRPPGGYKTQYF. The rearrangement uses TRBV30 and TRBJ2-5, with TRBD2 identical over 8 bases. The CDR3 loop spans 14 amino acids. Germline assignment: CDR1 GTSNPN and CDR2 SVGIG (reference sequence). The trim removed 3 bases at V and 6 bases at J, leaving 9 bases unmatched.

The CDR3 sequence: CASTLGLAGGGEQFF. The CDR3, as DNA: TGTGCCAGTACCCTCGGACTAGCGGGAGGGGGTGAGCAGTTCTTC. V is TRBV19 and J is TRBJ2-1; 15 nucleotides align to TRBD2. The V gene end was trimmed by 7 bases and the J gene end by 9 bases; junction bases not matched to a gene: 7. The CDR3 length is 15 residues. Germline lookup yields CDR1 LNHDA and CDR2 SQIVND (reference sequence).

This clone has more than one count but fewer than ten. The CDR3 loop is CASSQGQVWAAFF. CDR3 in DNA: TGTGCCAGCAGCCAGGGACAGGTCTGGGCAGCTTTCTTT. The rearrangement uses TRBV3-1 (or the pseudogene TRBV3-2) and TRBJ1-1, with TRBD1 identical over 8 bases. Germline CDR1 and CDR2: LGHDT and YNNKEL (reference sequence). This CDR3 is 13 amino acids long. Trimming took 3 bases from V and 10 from J; bases not matched to a gene: 7.

V gene TRBV6-5 combines with J gene TRBJ1-2, with 8 bases that match TRBD1. Germline V gives CDR1 MNHEY, CDR2 SVGAGI. J was trimmed by 7 bases and V by 6 bases; bases with no gene match: 7. This CDR3 has 13 residues. CDR3 DNA sequence: TGTGCCAGCAGACCACGACAGGGGCCTGGCTACACCTTC. Amino acid sequence: CASRPRQGPGYTF.

This chain joins TRBV5-1 and TRBJ2-5, with 8 bases aligning to TRBD1. Trimming took 3 bases from V and 2 from J; bases not matched to a gene: 9. This CDR3 has 16 residues. Per germline, CDR1 SGHRS and CDR2 YFSETQ. CDR3 nucleotide sequence: TGCGCCAGCAGCTCCCGACAGGGGATGGGACAAGAGACCCAGTACTTC. It specifies CASSSRQGMGQETQYF. The whole variable domain, remainder taken from reference TRBV5-1 and TRBJ2-5, is KAGVTQTPRYLIKTRGQQVTLSCSPISGHRSVSWYQQTPGQGLQFLFEYFSETQRNKGNFPGRFSGRQFSNSRSEMNVSTLELGDSALYLCASSSRQGMGQETQYFGPGTRLLVL.

This clone was detected only once. The chain uses TRBV9 and TRBJ2-7; weak D call: TRBD2 (6 bases). In germline, CDR1 is SGDLS, CDR2 YYNGEE. The CDR3 is made up of 15 amino acids. Trimming took 4 bases from V and 2 from J, leaving 16 bases between them. The CDR3 coding sequence is TGTGCCAGCAGCCCAACCGGGACTTCTACCTACGAGCAGTACTTC. Protein sequence: CASSPTGTSTYEQYF. The full variable domain, its missing parts supplied by reference TRBV9 and TRBJ2-7, is DSGVTQTPKHLITATGQRVTLRCSPRSGDLSVYWYQQSLDQGLQFLIQYYNGEERAKGNILERFSAQQFPDLHSELNLSSLELGDSALYFCASSPTGTSTYEQYFGPGTRLTVT.

The V gene is TRBV3-1 (or the pseudogene TRBV3-2), the J gene TRBJ1-3; D gene unclear. This CDR3 is built from 15 residues. Germline V gene data show CDR1 as LGHDT and CDR2 as YNNKEL (reference sequence). The germline V and J ends were trimmed by 0 bases and 0 bases, with 6 bases remaining between them. Here the CDR3 reads CASSQDQVSGNTIYF. The CDR3 DNA reads as TGTGCCAGCAGCCAAGATCAGGTCTCTGGAAACACCATATATTTT.

This rearrangement joins TRBV9 to TRBJ2-1, with D possibly matching TRBD2 (6 bases). Per germline, CDR1 SGDLS and CDR2 YYNGEE. CDR3 length equals 15 residues. V dropped 0 bases and J dropped 8 bases, with 15 bases sitting between them. CDR3 DNA: TGTGCCAGCAGCGTAGAGTACGGGGGTGTACATGAGCAGTTCTTC. Translated, it gives CASSVEYGGVHEQFF.

The rearrangement links TRBV6-6 to TRBJ1-5, with unresolved D. The CDR3 extends over 15 amino acids. Germline V gene lookup returns CDR1 MNHNY and CDR2 SVGAGI (reference sequence). V lost 2 bases and J lost 5, with 13 bases in between. This CDR3 is CASSYGQSGYQPQHF. Here the CDR3 DNA reads TGTGCCAGCAGTTACGGGCAGAGTGGGTATCAGCCCCAGCATTTT.

The V gene is TRBV3-1 (or the pseudogene TRBV3-2), the J gene TRBJ1-6, with D tentatively TRBD1 (6 bases). V was shortened by 4 bases and J by 13 bases, with 17 bases between the two germline ends. The germline V gene encodes CDR1 LGHDT and CDR2 YNNKEL (reference sequence). The CDR3 covers 14 residues. This CDR3 reads CASSLQRGSLPLHF. In nucleotides, the CDR3 is TGTGCCAGCAGCCTCCAAAGGGGGAGCCTTCCCCTCCACTTT.

The chain couples TRBV5-5 to TRBJ2-7; a weak D match, TRBD1 (5 bases). CDR1 SGHKS and CDR2 YYEKEE come from the germline V gene (reference sequence). The V gene lost 0 bases and the J gene lost 3 bases, with 13 bases spanning the gap. There are 15 residues in the CDR3. The CDR3 is CASSLARVGSYEQYF. In nucleotides, the CDR3 is TGTGCCAGCAGCTTGGCCAGGGTAGGTAGCTACGAGCAGTACTTC.

There are a few counts of this clone. CDR3 coding DNA: TGTGCCAGCAGCCAAGAGGGGAGGATCGCTTTCTTT. Amino acids: CASSQEGRIAFF. V and J are TRBV4-2 and TRBJ1-1, with D unresolved. Germline V gene data show CDR1 as LGHNA and CDR2 as YNFKEQ. There are 12 residues in the CDR3. V was pared by 0 bases and J by 11 bases, with 10 bases between.

The chain has TRBV4-2 and TRBJ2-7, with TRBD1 matching 7 bases. The length of the CDR3 is 15 residues. J was trimmed by 3 bases and V by 3 bases; bases with no gene match: 8. In germline, CDR1 is LGHNA, CDR2 YNFKEQ. This chain's CDR3 is CASSHATGTVYEQYF. The CDR3 DNA sequence: TGTGCCAGCAGCCATGCAACCGGGACAGTCTACGAGCAGTACTTC.

This clone is a singleton in its sample. This chain joins TRBV7-9 and TRBJ1-2, with D unresolved. CDR3 length: 13 amino acids. V lost 5 bases and J 5 bases, leaving 12 bases between the germline ends. CDR1 SEHNR and CDR2 FQNEAQ come from the germline V gene (reference sequence). The CDR3 here is CASSPGGRYGYTF. The CDR3 DNA reads as TGTGCCAGCAGCCCTGGAGGCCGATATGGCTACACCTTC.

The gene calls are TRBV4-1 and TRBJ1-2; 7 bases match TRBD1. Trimming removed 1 base from V and 1 base from J; junction bases left unmatched: 9. Germline CDR1 MGHRA, CDR2 YSYEKL. The CDR3 length is 17 residues. CDR3 sequence reads: CASSQARNRGNNYGYTF. The CDR3 nucleotides read TGCGCCAGCAGCCAAGCCCGTAACAGGGGAAATAACTATGGCTACACCTTC.

CDR3 amino acids: CASSSTGDTEAFF. DNA of the CDR3: TGTGCCAGCAGCTCTACAGGGGACACTGAAGCTTTCTTT. The rearrangement joins TRBV9 to TRBJ1-1, with TRBD1 matching over 7 bases. Germline CDR1 reads SGDLS; CDR2 reads YYNGEE. Trimming removed 4 bases from V and 3 bases from J; junction bases left unmatched: 3. There are 13 residues in the CDR3.

For this clone: Other DNA sequences within the sample encode an identical CDR3. The chain links TRBV3-1 (or the pseudogene TRBV3-2) to TRBJ1-2; no definite D call. The CDR3 totals 13 residues. CDR1 and CDR2 (germline): LGHDT, YNNKEL (reference sequence). Trimming left V 2 bases short and J 4 bases short, with 8 bases between. CDR3 residues: CASSQSLVYGYTF. The CDR3 region has the DNA TGTGCCAGCAGCCAAAGCCTGGTCTATGGCTACACCTTC.

This sequence joins TRBV7-9 and TRBJ1-4, with TRBD1 matching 9 bases. This CDR3 contains 16 residues. Trimming removed 5 bases from V and 7 bases from J; junction bases left unmatched: 11. Per germline, CDR1 SEHNR and CDR2 FQNEAQ (reference sequence). CDR3 amino acids: CASSPAIDRGVEKLFF. The CDR3 bases are TGTGCCAGCAGCCCGGCCATAGACAGGGGGGTTGAAAAACTGTTTTTT.